This T cell receptor beta chain was retrieved from a study of T cell repertoires in cytomegalovirus infection. Study background: TCR beta signatures that were public indicated CMV infection and matching HLA type. Study-wide results and caveats: Cumulative frequency of public TCR beta families picked out carriers of CMV plus the relevant HLA. It was HLA-C-restricted CMV-specific TCR beta clonotypes that dominated the response ex vivo.

Using its own MiXCR run on the reads, TCRdb lists one record per CDR3 protein. The table records about 130,000 distinct CDR3 sequences, more than 7% of them present only once. This clonotype was seen at least ten times. Its antigen is undetermined. CDR3 length: 15 residues. The J segment lost 3 bases and the V segment lost 2 bases, leaving 6 bases of the junction unmatched. Looked up from germline, CDR1 is SEHNR and CDR2 is FQNEAQ (reference sequence). The TCR was taken from a human donor in good health (CMV status not recorded). Some clones in this sample may be carry-over from other donors' samples. Source material: PBMCs. The chain uses TRBV7-9 and TRBJ1-2; 7 nucleotides align to TRBD1. As DNA, the CDR3 is TGTGCCAGCAGCTTAACAACCGGGACAGACTATGGCTACACCTTC. Amino acid sequence: CASSLTTGTDYGYTF.